The sequence of this TCR beta chain was determined in a study of cytomegalovirus exposure and HLA in healthy donors. Notes on the study in general: Cytomegalovirus association was assigned to 150 to 200 TCR beta chains. A later analysis appeared to link common viral pathogens to several of the most significant clusters.

With 60 Vbeta and 13 Jbeta primers, the PCR was carried out. Measured with immunoSEQ multiplex PCR; TCRdb has only the in-frame clones, and not every one. The sample lists more than 95,000 clones, 65% to 90% occurring once. Regarding this clone: Its specificity is not known.

The germline gives CDR1 LGHNA, CDR2 YNFKEQ. The CDR3 totals 16 residues. Trimming removed 1 base at V and 2 bases at J, with 15 bases between. The sequenced sample consisted of PBMCs. The receptor was isolated from a woman aged 25 to 39 in good health and CMV-seronegative. The chain is built from TRBV4-2 and TRBJ2-7, with D possibly matching TRBD2 (7 bases). In DNA, the CDR3 is TGTGCCAGCAGCCAAGGGGGGGGCAGGGTCCCCTACGAGCAGTACTTC. As protein: CASSQGGGRVPYEQYF.